The 14 T cell receptor beta chains listed next were all sequenced from one sample in a study of blood T cell repertoires in COVID-19. Here immunoSEQ multiplex PCR was the method, and the copy in TCRdb shows in-frame clones only, minus some. This repertoire shows tens of thousands of clones, roughly nine tenths found once; its top ten account for under 5%. Sequenced sample: peripheral blood. The source is a man between 60 and 75 years old with COVID-19, enrolled during active disease.

The chain employs TRBV19 and TRBJ1-5, with 8 positions matching TRBD1. Trimming took 0 bases from V and 6 from J; bases not matched to a gene: 10. The CDR3 spans 17 residues. CDR1 is LNHDA, CDR2 SQIVND, per germline (reference sequence). The DNA for the CDR3 is TGTGCCAGTAGTATAGATTCTGGACAGGGTAGTGGTCAGCCCCAGCATTTT. Amino acid sequence: CASSIDSGQGSGQPQHF.

This rearrangement joins TRBV5-1 to TRBJ1-1; no firm D call. Germline CDR1 SGHRS, CDR2 YFSETQ. The CDR3 spans 14 residues. The V end was cut by 0 bases, the J end by 1 base, with 7 bases between. Written as DNA, the CDR3 is TGCGCCAGCAGCTTGGCAGGAGGGAACACTGAAGCTTTCTTT. It encodes CASSLAGGNTEAFF. The whole variable domain, remainder taken from reference TRBV5-1 and TRBJ1-1, is KAGVTQTPRYLIKTRGQQVTLSCSPISGHRSVSWYQQTPGQGLQFLFEYFSETQRNKGNFPGRFSGRQFSNSRSEMNVSTLELGDSALYLCASSLAGGNTEAFFGQGTRLTVV.

This clone was detected only once. CDR3 bases: TGTGCCAGTAGTATAGCGGGACAAAGAAACACCATATATTTT. Its protein is CASSIAGQRNTIYF. V is TRBV19 and J is TRBJ1-3, with D perhaps TRBD1 (6 bases). Germline V gives CDR1 LNHDA, CDR2 SQIVND (reference sequence). CDR3 length equals 14 residues. Trimming removed 1 base at V and 5 bases at J, with 9 bases between.

This chain uses TRBV4-1 with TRBJ2-7; the D gene is possibly TRBD1 (6 bases). The CDR3 has 17 amino acids. The germline V gene encodes CDR1 MGHRA and CDR2 YSYEKL. Trimming took 2 bases from V and 0 from J, leaving 17 bases between them. The CDR3 nucleotides are TGCGCCAGCAGCCAAATGGCCCGCGGACAGTACTCCTACGAGCAGTACTTC. This gives the protein CASSQMARGQYSYEQYF.

The chain recombines TRBV6-5 with TRBJ1-1; maybe TRBD1 (6 bases). V was shortened by 7 bases and J by 0 bases, with 12 bases between the two germline ends. Per the germline V gene, CDR1 is MNHEY and CDR2 is SVGAGI. The CDR3 length is 14 residues. CDR3 in amino acids: CASILQGLNTEAFF. CDR3 sequence (DNA): TGTGCCAGCATTCTACAGGGCCTGAACACTGAAGCTTTCTTT.

The chain links TRBV6-5 to TRBJ2-7; the match to TRBD1 covers 8 bases. Germline CDR1 reads MNHEY; CDR2 reads SVGAGI. Trimming at V came to 9 bases and at J to 2 bases, leaving 3 bases not matched to a gene. CDR3 length: 12 residues. The CDR3 bases are TGTGCCAGTCGACAGGGGACCTACGAGCAGTACTTC. Translation: CASRQGTYEQYF.

The gene calls are TRBV21-1 and TRBJ2-2; TRBD1 is taken as the D call from the table, unchecked against the DNA. TRBV21-1 has pseudogene status. This CDR3 spans 16 amino acids. CDR3 residues: CASSRGTGANTGELFF. As DNA, the CDR3 is TGTGCCAGCAGCAGGGGGACAGGGGCTAACACCGGGGAGCTGTTTTTT.

The V gene is TRBV25-1, the J gene TRBJ2-2, with TRBD2 matching over 7 bases. The J segment lost 2 bases and the V segment lost 3 bases, leaving 12 bases of the junction unmatched. Germline V gene data show CDR1 as MGHDK and CDR2 as SYGVNS. This CDR3 has 18 amino acids. The CDR3 sequence is CASSDQVSPTSNTGELFF. DNA for the CDR3: TGTGCCAGCAGTGATCAGGTTAGTCCGACTAGCAACACCGGGGAGCTGTTTTTT.

The V gene is TRBV7-9, the J gene TRBJ2-3, with D uncertain. Per the germline V gene, CDR1 is SEHNR and CDR2 is FQNEAQ (reference sequence). The V end lost 3 bases, the J end lost 0 bases, and 7 bases lay between the germline ends. This CDR3 is built from 14 residues. Here the CDR3 reads CASSFGPSTDTQYF. DNA of the CDR3: TGTGCCAGCAGCTTTGGGCCCAGCACAGATACGCAGTATTTT.

V and J are TRBV10-1 and TRBJ1-6; weak D call: TRBD1 (6 bases). The CDR3 is 13 residues long. V shed 3 bases and J shed 10 bases, with 10 bases lying between them. CDR1 is WNHNN, CDR2 SYGVQD, per germline (reference sequence). The CDR3 spells CASSESRGSPLHF. The CDR3 DNA follows: TGCGCCAGCAGTGAATCCAGGGGATCACCCCTCCACTTT.

The chain recombines TRBV30 with TRBJ2-3; D perhaps matches TRBD1 (6 bases). The germline gives CDR1 GTSNPN, CDR2 SVGIG (reference sequence). V dropped 1 base and J dropped 2 bases, with 13 bases sitting between them. The CDR3 runs to 15 residues. The CDR3 spells CAWSAGTKFTDTQYF. For the CDR3, the DNA is TGTGCCTGGAGTGCCGGGACAAAATTCACAGATACGCAGTATTTT. The full variable domain, rest sourced from reference TRBV30 and TRBJ2-3, is SQTIHQWPATLVQPVGSPLSLECTVEGTSNPNLYWYRQAAGRGLQLLFYSVGIGQISSEVPQNLSASRPQDRQFILSSKKLLLSDSGFYLCAWSAGTKFTDTQYFGPGTRLTVL.

The chain joins TRBV28 to TRBJ2-7; D is uncertain. Germline CDR1 is MDHEN and CDR2 is SYDVKM. The CDR3 is made up of 13 amino acids. V was trimmed by 6 bases and J by 7 bases, leaving 16 bases between them. The chain's CDR3 is CASSTSLTREQYF. In nucleotides, the CDR3 is TGTGCCAGCAGCACTTCTCTGACTCGGGAGCAGTACTTC.

The gene calls are TRBV6-2 or TRBV6-3 and TRBJ1-1, with unresolved D. CDR1 and CDR2 (germline): MNHEY, SVGEGT. Trimming took off 2 bases at V and 1 base at J, with 5 bases between the two ends. The CDR3 sequence is 13 residues long. The CDR3 region is CASSYTRNTEAFF. The CDR3, as DNA: TGTGCCAGCAGTTACACCAGGAACACTGAAGCTTTCTTT.

The CDR3 DNA sequence: TGTGCCAGCAGTGAAGGAGGGACAGGAGGTGAAAAACTGTTTTTT. It is translated as CASSEGGTGGEKLFF. This chain connects TRBV6-1 to TRBJ1-4; TRBD1 matches at 8 bases. V dropped 1 base and J dropped 7; count of bases not matched to a gene: 5. The germline V gene has CDR1 MNHNS and CDR2 SASEGT. This CDR3 spans 15 amino acids.